A selection of T cell receptor beta chains follows, all from one sample in a study of beta chain features in type 1 diabetes. Here immunoSEQ multiplex PCR was the method, and the copy in TCRdb shows in-frame clones only, minus some. Of roughly 300,000 clones in the sample, approximately 15% were seen once. The material sequenced was naive CD4+ T cells from blood. The receptors were gathered from a man aged 25-40 years with type 1 diabetes. Each CDR3 is given with its conserved first and last residue. The D gene is left open where the match is weak. The size of a clone is reported for some rows only, either as once, few or many, or as a class for expanded clones.

clone_size	v_call	j_call	d_call	cdr3_aa	cdr3_nt
-	TRBV28	TRBJ2-1	-	CASSSIGGTGDNEQFF	TGTGCCAGCAGTTCCATCGGAGGCACCGGTGATAATGAGCAGTTCTTC
-	TRBV5-1	TRBJ2-1	TRBD2	CASSSPRLAGYNEQFF	TGCGCCAGCAGCTCCCCCCGTTTAGCGGGATACAATGAGCAGTTCTTC
-	TRBV9	TRBJ2-3	TRBD2	CASSVSGSTDTQYF	TGTGCCAGCAGCGTTAGCGGGAGCACAGATACGCAGTATTTT
-	TRBV5-1	TRBJ2-1	-	CASSLDSGTSISNEQFF	TGCGCCAGCAGCTTGGATTCAGGGACTTCGATTTCCAATGAGCAGTTCTTC
few	TRBV28	TRBJ1-3	-	CASSLSARDRNTIYF	TGTGCCAGCAGTTTATCGGCCAGGGACAGAAACACCATATATTTT
few	TRBV27	TRBJ2-1	-	CASSRRVGNEQFF	TGTGCCAGCAGCCGAAGAGTTGGCAATGAGCAGTTCTTC
-	TRBV5-1	TRBJ1-1	-	CASSLAVEGNTEAFF	TGCGCCAGCAGCTTGGCCGTCGAGGGGAACACTGAAGCTTTCTTT
-	TRBV2	TRBJ2-5	-	CASSGGQQETQYF	TGTGCCAGCAGTGGAGGACAGCAAGAGACCCAGTACTTC
few	TRBV7-9	TRBJ2-2	TRBD1	CASSSQGAGELFF	TGTGCCAGCAGTTCGCAGGGGGCCGGGGAGCTGTTTTTT
-	TRBV27	TRBJ2-1	-	CASSLIRQGLNEQFF	TGTGCCAGCAGTTTAATTAGGCAGGGTCTCAATGAGCAGTTCTTC
-	TRBV4-3	TRBJ2-1	-	CASSQDLSYGGANEQFF	TGCGCCAGCAGCCAAGACTTAAGCTATGGAGGGGCCAATGAGCAGTTCTTC
few	TRBV28	TRBJ2-4	TRBD2	CATGSGRANIQYF	TGTGCCACGGGGAGCGGGAGGGCGAACATTCAGTACTTC
few	TRBV19	TRBJ2-6	TRBD1	CASKATGGSGANVLTF	TGTGCCAGTAAGGCGACAGGGGGCAGTGGGGCCAACGTCCTGACTTTC
-	TRBV4-3	TRBJ2-7	TRBD1	CASSQGPTGNYEQYF	TGCGCCAGCAGCCAGGGTCCGACAGGGAACTACGAGCAGTACTTC
-	TRBV25-1	TRBJ2-7	-	CASSRYEQYF	TGTGCCAGCAGTCGCTACGAGCAGTACTTC
-	TRBV28	TRBJ1-1	-	CASSTGGNTEAFF	TGTGCCAGCAGTACGGGGGGGAACACTGAAGCTTTCTTT
few	TRBV6-6	TRBJ2-7	-	CASTRDSRDEQYF	TGTGCCAGCACCCGGGACTCCCGGGACGAGCAGTACTTC
-	TRBV28	TRBJ2-6	TRBD1	CASRTTGASGANVLTF	TGTGCCAGCAGGACTACAGGGGCTAGTGGGGCCAACGTCCTGACTTTC
few	TRBV2	TRBJ2-7	-	CASSADTYEQYF	TGTGCCAGCAGTGCAGATACCTACGAGCAGTACTTC
-	TRBV7-9	TRBJ2-1	TRBD2	CASSFRGLAGSYNEQFF	TGTGCCAGCAGCTTTAGAGGACTAGCAGGCTCCTACAATGAGCAGTTCTTC